This paragraph reports one T cell receptor (beta chain). No antigen is known for it. Qualities for individual bases were not recorded, and no much larger clone is one base off. TCRbeta CDR3 regions were amplified from genomic DNA by means of the immunoSEQ Assay, a bias-controlled multiplex PCR. The authors processed their data as follows. Nucleated cell counts per sample were estimated from amplification of reference gene primers within the assay. To quantify the absolute abundance of each unique TCRbeta CDR3 rearrangement, sequence reads were collapsed and filtered. For each sample, productive Simpson clonality was calculated as the square root of Simpson's diversity index across productive rearrangements. The table was pulled from immuneACCESS by TCRdb, which kept in-frame rearrangements only. Such tables lose some clones; where checked, under half of the loss comes from unresolved V genes, and the rest has no known cause. V, J and clone size derive from that table, while D and trimming were established from the DNA sequence. The sample table shows approximately 44,000 clones, and about nine tenths are seen once. The ten most abundant clones make up 7.5% to 9.5% of the sample.

This sample was included in a study of blood T cell repertoires in COVID-19 (TCRdb year 2020). At the level of the whole study: The collaborator samples originated in the United States, Italy and Spain and spanned the acute and convalescent phases of COVID-19. The prospective study material was composed of cDNA or gDNA derived from T cells, B-cell-depleted T cells, or PBMCs. Subjects who had been exposed to COVID-19, were actively infected with it, or had recovered from it provided the deeply sampled blood TCRbeta repertoires that made up the dataset. The repertoires were released in a freely available public database intended as a resource for research on the immune response to SARS-CoV-2. The samples were drawn from the first 160 participants of the ongoing ImmuneRACE study and from 1,200 or so subjects provided by 6 global collaborators. Sample metadata almost always included a de-identified subject ID, COVID-19 status, age in years and sex. HLA class I and class II types, where available, came from metadata supplied by the sample provider rather than from assay-based typing. On the study overall, not on this receptor specifically: The quantity of clinical and demographic metadata differed by source and by participant and was supplied without curation.

The CDR3 has 15 amino acids, counting the end cysteine and phenylalanine. Only CDR3 DNA is held: 45 bases, read in frame from base 1. Trimming removed 3 bases from V and 3 bases from J; the gene matches leave 7 bases unexplained. The germline V gene (reference sequence) supplies CDR1 LNHDA and CDR2 SQIVND. The collaborating institutions used their own protocols to collect whole blood in K2EDTA tubes. Collaborator samples were shipped for TCRbeta analysis as frozen whole blood, isolated PBMCs, or DNA extracted from either sample type. The material sequenced was peripheral blood. Here the chain combines TRBV19 and TRBJ2-7, with 8 bases aligning to TRBD1. This TCR derives from a man aged 55-75 years with active COVID-19. This receptor carries the CDR3 CASSMQQGAGYEQYF. Here is the DNA: TGTGCCAGTAGTATGCAGCAGGGGGCTGGCTACGAGCAGTACTTC.